One sample yielded the 21 T cell receptor beta chains listed below, sequenced in a study of shared clonotypes between healthy human individuals. TCRdb keeps only in-frame clones here, not all; method: immunoSEQ multiplex PCR. Of 2 million to 3 million clones in the sample, roughly 93% are singletons; the top ten hold roughly 0.39%. Sequences were obtained from naive CD4+ T cells from PBMCs. Specified subset: CD45RA+ positively selected. These receptors all stem from a man aged 18-30 years in good health. Some clones in this sample may be carry-over from other donors' samples.

The chain links TRBV10-3 to TRBJ2-5; 7 nucleotides match TRBD1. The CDR3 extends over 14 amino acids. The ends lost 3 bases at V and 0 bases at J; junction bases unmatched: 1. CDR1 and CDR2 (germline): ENHRY, SYGVKD. The CDR3 DNA sequence: TGTGCCATCAGTGATGGGACAGACCAAGAGACCCAGTACTTC. The encoded protein is CAISDGTDQETQYF.

To note about this clone: Additional DNA sequences in this sample encode the identical CDR3. V and J are TRBV28 and TRBJ1-1; no firm D call. This CDR3 region has 12 residues. The germline V gene encodes CDR1 MDHEN and CDR2 SYDVKM. V was trimmed by 1 base and J by 3 bases, leaving 3 bases between them. CDR3 residues: CASSLSHTEAFF. CDR3 sequence (DNA): TGTGCCAGCAGTTTATCCCACACTGAAGCTTTCTTT.

This clone was counted only a few times. V is TRBV7-9 and J is TRBJ1-2, with 9 bases that match TRBD1. Germline V gene data show CDR1 as SEHNR and CDR2 as FQNEAQ (reference sequence). The V gene end was trimmed by 5 bases and the J gene end by 2 bases; junction bases not matched to a gene: 3. This CDR3 contains 14 residues. CDR3 sequence: CASSEGQGNYGYTF. DNA for the CDR3: TGTGCCAGCAGCGAGGGACAGGGCAACTATGGCTACACCTTC.

This rearrangement joins TRBV6-1 to TRBJ1-1; TRBD1 might be the D (6 bases). The ends were cut back, 4 bases at V and 9 bases at J, with 15 bases in the middle. The CDR3 sequence is 13 residues long. Germline values: CDR1 MNHNS, CDR2 SASEGT. This chain's CDR3 is CASSAAKTGKAFF. The CDR3 DNA follows: TGTGCCAGCAGTGCGGCTAAGACAGGTAAAGCTTTCTTT.

This rearrangement joins TRBV6-1 to TRBJ1-2; D is uncertain. The CDR3 runs to 12 residues. Per germline, CDR1 MNHNS and CDR2 SASEGT. V was trimmed by 7 bases and J by 6 bases, leaving 12 bases between them. This chain's CDR3 is CASNQNRDGYTF. The CDR3, as DNA: TGTGCCAGCAACCAGAACCGCGATGGCTACACCTTC.

V usage is TRBV5-5 and J usage is TRBJ2-6; D gene unclear. The CDR3 totals 16 residues. Deletions cut 4 bases from V and 0 bases from J, with 11 bases between. CDR1 is SGHKS and CDR2 is YYEKEE in the germline V gene (reference sequence). In DNA, the CDR3 is TGTGCCAGCAGCAAGCCCGTGGCCTCTGGGGCCAACGTCCTGACTTTC. Encoded protein: CASSKPVASGANVLTF. Supplemented by reference TRBV5-5 and TRBJ2-6, the full variable domain reads DAGVTQSPTHLIKTRGQQVTLRCSPISGHKSVSWYQQVLGQGPQFIFQYYEKEERGRGNFPDRFSARQFPNYSSELNVNALLLGDSALYLCASSKPVASGANVLTFGAGSRLTVL.

The J gene is TRBJ2-5, the V gene TRBV27; D is ambiguous. Trimming removed 10 bases at V and 5 bases at J, with 17 bases between. Germline-derived CDR1 and CDR2 are MNHEY and SMNVEV (reference sequence). The CDR3 runs to 13 residues. CDR3 DNA sequence: TGTGCCACCCTGGGGAACTATGAGGAGACCCAGTACTTC. Translating gives CATLGNYEETQYF.

Concerning this clone: The same CDR3 is also encoded by other DNA sequences in this sample. The V gene is TRBV18, the J gene TRBJ2-3; D is undetermined. This CDR3 region has 14 residues. CDR1 KGHSH and CDR2 LQKENI come from the germline V gene. Trimming pared 6 bases from V and 0 bases from J, leaving 10 bases between. The DNA of the CDR3 is TGTGCCAGCTCTCCTGGGCTGAGCACAGATACGCAGTATTTT. Protein sequence: CASSPGLSTDTQYF.

This chain joins TRBV9 and TRBJ2-3; TRBD2 aligns across 11 bases. Germline V CDR1 and CDR2: SGDLS, YYNGEE. V shed 5 bases, J shed 6 bases, and the junction held 11 bases outside the gene matches. The CDR3 runs to 16 residues. The DNA of the CDR3 is TGTGCCAGCAGTGAGGGACTAGCGGTCCCCCGGGATACGCAGTATTTT. This gives the protein CASSEGLAVPRDTQYF. Complete variable domain (other parts from reference TRBV9 and TRBJ2-3): DSGVTQTPKHLITATGQRVTLRCSPRSGDLSVYWYQQSLDQGLQFLIQYYNGEERAKGNILERFSAQQFPDLHSELNLSSLELGDSALYFCASSEGLAVPRDTQYFGPGTRLTVL.

The V call is TRBV18, the J call TRBJ2-1, with a tentative D call TRBD2 (5 bases). CDR3 length: 15 residues. The germline V gene has CDR1 KGHSH and CDR2 LQKENI. V lost 1 base and J lost 0, with 7 bases in between. The CDR3 DNA reads as TGTGCCAGCTCACCACGGGAGTTCTCCTACAATGAGCAGTTCTTC. It codes for CASSPREFSYNEQFF.

V and J are TRBV5-4 and TRBJ1-3; unclear D gene. Germline V gene data show CDR1 as SGHNT and CDR2 as YYREEE (reference sequence). The CDR3 loop spans 17 amino acids. Deletions cut 0 bases from V and 0 bases from J, with 13 bases between. The CDR3 DNA is TGTGCCAGCAGCTTGGATTTGGCCGGACCCTCTGGAAACACCATATATTTT. It translates to CASSLDLAGPSGNTIYF. The entire variable domain, with the rest obtained from reference TRBV5-4 and TRBJ1-3, is as follows: ETGVTQSPTHLIKTRGQQVTLRCSSQSGHNTVSWYQQALGQGPQFIFQYYREEENGRGNFPPRFSGLQFPNYSSELNVNALELDDSALYLCASSLDLAGPSGNTIYFGEGSWLTVV.

This sequence joins TRBV6-5 and TRBJ2-7, with 7 bases aligning to TRBD2. CDR3 length: 15 amino acids. V shed 4 bases, J shed 3 bases, and the junction held 9 bases outside the gene matches. Per germline, CDR1 MNHEY and CDR2 SVGAGI. The CDR3 nucleotides are TGTGCCAGCAGTTCCCGAGCGGGACCCCTCTACGAGCAGTACTTC. As protein: CASSSRAGPLYEQYF.

This rearrangement joins TRBV27 to TRBJ2-7; TRBD2 agrees at 13 bases. The CDR3 runs to 15 residues. Germline CDR1 MNHEY, CDR2 SMNVEV (reference sequence). Trimming at V came to 6 bases and at J to 2 bases, leaving 4 bases not matched to a gene. CDR3 bases: TGTGCCAGCAGGCCACTAGCGGGAGGGCCCTACGAGCAGTACTTC. As protein: CASRPLAGGPYEQYF.

This chain joins TRBV18 and TRBJ2-2; D is ambiguous. The CDR3 consists of 15 residues. Trimming stripped 3 bases from V and 5 bases from J, with 13 bases between. The germline CDR1 and CDR2 sequences are KGHSH and LQKENI. The CDR3 spells CASSPRRPGTGELFF. The CDR3 DNA sequence: TGTGCCAGCTCACCTCGCCGCCCAGGAACCGGGGAGCTGTTTTTT.

The rearrangement uses TRBV5-6 and TRBJ1-1; D ambiguous. CDR1 is SGHDT, CDR2 YYEEEE, per germline. The CDR3 has 15 amino acids. The V gene lost 3 bases and the J gene lost 0 bases, with 12 bases spanning the gap. In DNA, the CDR3 is TGTGCCAGCAGCTCAAGACGGACGCTGAACACTGAAGCTTTCTTT. As protein: CASSSRRTLNTEAFF. Supplemented by reference TRBV5-6 and TRBJ1-1, the full variable domain reads DAGVTQSPTHLIKTRGQQVTLRCSPKSGHDTVSWYQQALGQGPQFIFQYYEEEERQRGNFPDRFSGHQFPNYSSELNVNALLLGDSALYLCASSSRRTLNTEAFFGQGTRLTVV.

V and J are TRBV5-4 and TRBJ2-2, with D maybe TRBD2 (5 bases). Trimming shortened V by 2 bases and J by 7 bases, and 15 bases separated the two germline ends. This CDR3 contains 15 residues. Germline-derived CDR1 and CDR2 are SGHNT and YYREEE (reference sequence). CDR3 in DNA: TGTGCCAGCAGCTTTAAGGGAGTTTCGGTCGGGGAGCTGTTTTTT. Its protein product is CASSFKGVSVGELFF.

The chain uses TRBV9 and TRBJ2-2; D tentatively reads TRBD1 or TRBD2 (5 bases each). The CDR3 has 15 amino acids. Germline CDR1 and CDR2: SGDLS and YYNGEE. V lost 1 base to trimming and J lost 1 base, with 8 bases between them. CDR3 nucleotides: TGTGCCAGCAGCGTACGGGACGGGAACACCGGGGAGCTGTTTTTT. Translating gives CASSVRDGNTGELFF.

This chain joins TRBV6-5 and TRBJ1-2, with 7 nucleotides matching TRBD1. Germline values: CDR1 MNHEY, CDR2 SVGAGI. This CDR3 contains 13 residues. Trimming took 7 bases from V and 3 from J; bases not matched to a gene: 5. CDR3 residues: CASNNRGDYGYTF. The CDR3 DNA is TGTGCCAGCAATAACAGGGGAGACTATGGCTACACCTTC.

This clone was found once. The genes are TRBV5-4 and TRBJ1-4; 7 positions agree with TRBD1. Germline V CDR1 and CDR2: SGHNT, YYREEE (reference sequence). V lost 3 bases and J lost 8; bases outside the gene matches: 10. The CDR3 totals 15 residues. CDR3 region: CASSSGQRPSEKLFF. The CDR3 DNA sequence: TGTGCCAGCAGCTCGGGACAGCGGCCCTCGGAAAAACTGTTTTTT.

The CDR3 sequence is CASSYSSPTSSYEQYF. The CDR3 region has the DNA TGTGCCAGCAGTTACTCGAGCCCTACCAGCTCCTACGAGCAGTACTTC. V is TRBV6-5 and J is TRBJ2-7; D remains ambiguous. Germline CDR1 MNHEY, CDR2 SVGAGI. CDR3 length: 16 amino acids. Trimming took off 0 bases at V and 0 bases at J, with 12 bases between the two ends.

The V gene is TRBV27, the J gene TRBJ2-2; 7 bases are shared with TRBD2. The CDR3 contains 15 residues. Germline CDR1 reads MNHEY; CDR2 reads SMNVEV (reference sequence). Germline trimming cut 5 bases from V and 7 bases from J; bases unmatched to any gene: 10. CDR3 sequence reads: CASSPRRGRGGELFF. The CDR3 DNA reads TGTGCCAGCAGTCCCCGTCGGGGGAGGGGCGGGGAGCTGTTTTTT.